This T cell receptor (beta chain) was sequenced for a study of blood T cell repertoires in COVID-19. This clone was observed once. TCRdb's copy holds only in-frame clones and misses some; the assay was immunoSEQ multiplex PCR. The repertoire holds 250,000 to 300,000 clones, roughly nine tenths seen once, with roughly 2.2% in the top ten. Germline V CDR1 and CDR2: SGHRS, YFSETQ. CDR3 length equals 13 residues. Trimming cost V 7 bases and J 3 bases; bases outside gene matches: 5. The chain carries TRBV5-1 and TRBJ1-2; 8 bases align to TRBD1. The TCR comes from a woman aged 45 to 65 who had recovered from COVID-19. Sequencing was done on a sample of peripheral blood. The CDR3 is CASADRGDYGYTF. DNA for the CDR3: TGCGCCAGCGCCGACAGGGGAGACTATGGCTACACCTTC.